These 26 T cell receptor beta chains were all obtained from the same sample, sequenced in a study of T-cell memory formation after mild COVID-19. Using its own MiXCR run on the 5' RACE reads, TCRdb lists one record per CDR3 protein. The table has a few hundred thousand distinct CDR3 sequences, 16% seen once. The sequenced sample was PBMCs or a T cell subset sorted from them (not recorded which). The receptors come from a man aged 18 to 35 who had mild COVID-19 (a few samples of this study predate the infection). Cell type and time point are not known.

This clonotype has just a few counts. The chain joins TRBV6-6 to TRBJ2-7, with 9 positions matching TRBD2. V lost 5 bases, J lost 4 bases, and 6 bases stayed unmatched. Germline loops: CDR1 MNHNY, CDR2 SVGAGI (reference sequence). This CDR3 spans 14 amino acids. The CDR3 DNA is TGTGCCAGCAGTGTGCGGGGGGGCAGTTACGAGCAGTACTTC. Translated, it gives CASSVRGGSYEQYF.

This clonotype was picked up a small number of times. The chain is built from TRBV7-9 and TRBJ1-2; 10 bases agree with TRBD1. The CDR3 runs to 15 residues. In germline, CDR1 is SEHNR, CDR2 FQNEAQ (reference sequence). Germline trimming cut 3 bases from V and 3 bases from J; bases unmatched to any gene: 4. The CDR3 DNA is TGTGCCAGCAGCTTTCTCGGACAGGGGGACTATGGCTACACCTTC. Translation: CASSFLGQGDYGYTF.

The J gene is TRBJ2-5, the V gene TRBV2, with 9 bases aligning to TRBD2. The germline V gene encodes CDR1 SNHLY and CDR2 FYNNEI. J lost 1 base, V lost 8 bases, and 8 bases had no gene match. The CDR3 has 15 amino acids. The CDR3 DNA reads as TGTGCCAGCGGGGGGCTAGCGGGGTCCCAAGAGACCCAGTACTTC. Amino acid sequence: CASGGLAGSQETQYF.

V and J are TRBV4-1 and TRBJ2-5; D gene ambiguous. Germline CDR1 is MGHRA and CDR2 is YSYEKL. This CDR3 is built from 15 residues. V gave up 0 bases and J gave up 4 bases, with 12 bases separating them. CDR3 loop: CASSQEGTSGETQYF. CDR3 in DNA: TGCGCCAGCAGCCAAGAGGGAACCTCGGGAGAGACCCAGTACTTC.

There are a few counts of this clonotype. This rearrangement joins TRBV20-1 to TRBJ1-2; 11 bases align to TRBD1. The germline V gene encodes CDR1 DFQATT and CDR2 SNEGSKA (reference sequence). This CDR3 has 12 amino acids. CDR3: CRAGQGDYGYTF. CDR3 sequence (DNA): TGCAGAGCGGGACAGGGGGACTATGGCTACACCTTC.

The genes are TRBV20-1 and TRBJ2-7; 8 bases agree with TRBD1. CDR1 and CDR2 (germline): DFQATT, SNEGSKA (reference sequence). The V and J ends lost 3 bases and 7 bases, in that order; junction bases with no gene match: 5. This CDR3 region has 12 residues. The CDR3: CSARGRGLEQYV. The CDR3 coding sequence is TGCAGTGCTAGGGGCAGGGGGCTTGAGCAGTACGTC.

The table lists this clonotype with a few counts. The chain carries TRBV7-2 and TRBJ1-5, with D hard to call. The CDR3 is 14 residues long. Germline V gives CDR1 SGHTA, CDR2 FQGNSA. Between the trimmed V and J ends, which lost 2 bases and 0 bases, there was a span of 5 bases. CDR3 bases: TGTGCCAGCAGCTTATCGAGTAGCAATCAGCCCCAGCATTTT. Translating gives CASSLSSSNQPQHF.

The sample holds many counts of this clonotype. This chain joins TRBV7-2 and TRBJ2-7; 7 bases agree with TRBD1. CDR1 is SGHTA, CDR2 FQGNSA, per germline. Trimming at V came to 6 bases and at J to 0 bases, leaving 11 bases not matched to a gene. The CDR3 length is 16 residues. The CDR3 nucleotides read TGTGCCAGCAGTATCACCGGGACAGTCCTCTCCTACGAGCAGTACTTC. Residues: CASSITGTVLSYEQYF. The entire variable domain, with the rest obtained from reference TRBV7-2 and TRBJ2-7, is as follows: GAGVSQSPSNKVTEKGKDVELRCDPISGHTALYWYRQSLGQGLEFLIYFQGNSAPDKSGLPSDRFSAERTGGSVSTLTIQRTQQEDSAVYLCASSITGTVLSYEQYFGPGTRLTVT.

This clonotype was counted ten times or more. Here the CDR3 DNA reads TGTGCCAGCAGTTCCCGGGGGACGGCGGGAAGGAGCTACACCTTC. Its protein is CASSSRGTAGRSYTF. The V gene is TRBV6-5, the J gene TRBJ1-2; possibly TRBD1 for D (5 bases). Germline V CDR1 and CDR2: MNHEY, SVGAGI. Trimming took off 4 bases at V and 9 bases at J, with 21 bases between the two ends. The length of the CDR3 is 15 residues.

V usage is TRBV5-1 and J usage is TRBJ2-7; weak D call: TRBD1 (5 bases). The CDR3 runs to 15 residues. Trimming cost V 3 bases and J 2 bases, with 15 bases left between them. Germline V gene lookup returns CDR1 SGHRS and CDR2 YFSETQ. CDR3 sequence reads: CASSSQGSSPYEQYV. The CDR3 DNA is TGCGCCAGCAGCTCTCAGGGTTCGTCGCCCTACGAGCAGTACGTC.

The V gene is TRBV4-3, the J gene TRBJ2-3, with 7 bases matching TRBD1. This CDR3 region has 17 residues. Germline CDR1 is LGHNA and CDR2 is YSLEER. With 4 bases clipped from V and 8 bases from J, the junction kept 18 bases outside the gene matches. CDR3 region: CASSLDRTGVRSFTQYF. For the CDR3, the DNA is TGCGCCAGCAGCCTCGACCGAACAGGGGTTCGGTCGTTTACGCAGTATTTT.

This sequence joins TRBV5-6 and TRBJ2-1; 8 bases fit TRBD1. The ends lost 4 bases at V and 8 bases at J; junction bases unmatched: 5. CDR1 and CDR2 (germline): SGHDT, YYEEEE. The CDR3 has 13 residues. In nucleotides, the CDR3 is TGTGCCAGCAGCCAGGACAGGGACCATGAGCAGTTCTTC. It yields the protein CASSQDRDHEQFF.

The rearrangement joins TRBV9 to TRBJ2-7; 10 bases fit TRBD1. The CDR3 is 15 amino acids. V trimming: 2 bases; J trimming: 4 bases; junction bases outside the gene matches: 6. The germline gives CDR1 SGDLS, CDR2 YYNGEE. CDR3 nucleotide sequence: TGTGCCAGCAGCGTCGGGACAGGGGCCTTTTACGAGCAGTACTTC. Translating it yields CASSVGTGAFYEQYF.

The genes are TRBV20-1 and TRBJ2-3, with D unclear. This CDR3 comprises 13 residues. Germline CDR1 reads DFQATT; CDR2 reads SNEGSKA (reference sequence). V was cut by 5 bases and J by 5 bases, with 14 bases left in between. Here the CDR3 DNA reads TGCAGTGCTTTCATCTCCGAGGAAGATACGCAGTATTTT. Protein: CSAFISEEDTQYF.

This clonotype occurred a few times. V usage is TRBV7-9 and J usage is TRBJ2-2, with D uncertain. The CDR3 is 14 residues long. The V gene lost 1 base and the J gene lost 3 bases, with 6 bases spanning the gap. The germline V gene encodes CDR1 SEHNR and CDR2 FQNEAQ (reference sequence). CDR3 nucleotide sequence: TGTGCCAGCAGCTTAGAACTCTACACCGGGGAGCTGTTTTTT. Its translation: CASSLELYTGELFF.

This clonotype was observed a handful of times. This chain uses TRBV6-2 or TRBV6-3 with TRBJ1-1; the D is unclear. V was trimmed by 7 bases and J by 1 base, leaving 25 bases between them. Germline CDR1 reads MNHEY; CDR2 reads SVGEGT. The CDR3 is made up of 18 amino acids. The CDR3 sequence is CASTPQPPYSGSNTEAFF. In DNA form, the CDR3 reads TGTGCCAGCACCCCCCAACCCCCCTACAGCGGGTCGAACACTGAAGCTTTCTTT.

This clonotype appeared a few times. This chain links TRBV9 with TRBJ2-2; the match to TRBD1 covers 10 bases. The trim removed 4 bases at V and 3 bases at J, leaving 12 bases unmatched. Germline CDR1 and CDR2: SGDLS and YYNGEE. The CDR3 has 18 amino acids. The CDR3 reads CASSLQTGTGVHTGELFF. The CDR3 DNA reads as TGTGCCAGCAGCTTACAGACCGGGACAGGGGTACACACCGGGGAGCTGTTTTTT.

This clonotype has just a few counts. The chain links TRBV5-1 to TRBJ2-7; a weak D match, TRBD1 (5 bases). V was clipped by 4 bases and J by 2 bases, with 13 bases between them. The CDR3 has 14 residues. The V gene's germline CDR1 is SGHRS and CDR2 YFSETQ. DNA of the CDR3: TGCGCCAGCAGCCCGGACATTCTGGCCTACGAGCAGTACTTC. It codes for CASSPDILAYEQYF. Full variable domain (remainder filled in from reference TRBV5-1 and TRBJ2-7): KAGVTQTPRYLIKTRGQQVTLSCSPISGHRSVSWYQQTPGQGLQFLFEYFSETQRNKGNFPGRFSGRQFSNSRSEMNVSTLELGDSALYLCASSPDILAYEQYFGPGTRLTVT.

The chain recombines TRBV12-3 or TRBV12-4 with TRBJ2-7; weak D call: TRBD1 (6 bases). V lost 3 bases, J lost 7 bases, and 13 bases lay in between. The CDR3 is made up of 13 amino acids. The CDR3 protein is CASSLGAHVEQYF. CDR3 coding DNA: TGTGCCAGCAGTTTGGGGGCCCACGTAGAGCAGTACTTC.

This clonotype was detected a few times. The V call is TRBV10-3, the J call TRBJ1-6; D remains unclear. V was clipped by 2 bases and J by 7 bases, with 9 bases between them. The CDR3 totals 14 residues. Germline CDR1 ENHRY, CDR2 SYGVKD. The DNA of the CDR3 is TGTGCCATCAGTGAGCCCCGGCCCAATTCACCCCTCCACTTT. This gives the protein CAISEPRPNSPLHF.

The V gene is TRBV7-9, the J gene TRBJ2-3; 8 bases align to TRBD2. V was clipped by 5 bases and J by 4 bases; unmatched bases: 8. The CDR3 extends over 15 amino acids. Germline CDR1 is SEHNR and CDR2 is FQNEAQ (reference sequence). CDR3 sequence: CASSPGPGGPDTQYF. The CDR3 nucleotides are TGTGCCAGCAGCCCTGGCCCGGGGGGGCCAGATACGCAGTATTTT.

Only a few counts were recorded for this clonotype. The chain joins TRBV18 to TRBJ2-7, with a tentative D call TRBD2 (6 bases). The CDR3 length is 15 residues. CDR1 is KGHSH and CDR2 is LQKENI in the germline V gene. Trimming pared 3 bases from V and 6 bases from J, leaving 18 bases between. The CDR3 loop is CASSPLPGEGGEQYF. In nucleotides, the CDR3 is TGTGCCAGCTCACCCTTACCGGGAGAGGGAGGCGAGCAGTACTTC.

The rearrangement joins TRBV27 to TRBJ2-5; 11 positions match TRBD1. The J segment lost 5 bases and the V segment lost 6 bases, leaving 8 bases of the junction unmatched. Germline V gene sequence: CDR1 MNHEY, CDR2 SMNVEV (reference sequence). The CDR3 covers 15 residues. The CDR3 loop is CASSSRGTGGETQYF. CDR3 nucleotides: TGTGCCAGCAGCTCCAGAGGGACAGGGGGTGAGACCCAGTACTTC.

V usage is TRBV15 and J usage is TRBJ1-6; D possibly corresponds to TRBD1 (6 bases). This CDR3 comprises 17 residues. V was trimmed by 0 bases and J by 9 bases, leaving 18 bases between them. CDR1 LNHNV and CDR2 YYDKDF come from the germline V gene (reference sequence). The CDR3 loop reads CATSRDRRDTIPSPLHF. The CDR3 nucleotides are TGTGCCACCAGCAGAGATCGACGGGACACCATTCCTTCACCCCTCCACTTT.

This chain links TRBV7-3 with TRBJ1-2; perhaps TRBD1 as D (5 bases). Per the germline V gene, CDR1 is SGHTA and CDR2 is FQGTGA. V dropped 4 bases and J dropped 6 bases, with 15 bases sitting between them. The CDR3 contains 14 residues. DNA of the CDR3: TGTGCCAGCAGCTACAATACAGGAGCGGATGGCTACACCTTC. Its translation is CASSYNTGADGYTF.

This clonotype was counted a few times. The CDR3 nucleotides read TGCGCCAGCAGCTTGGAGGGGAACCAAGAGACCCAGTACTTC. This codes for CASSLEGNQETQYF. The rearrangement uses TRBV5-1 and TRBJ2-5, with TRBD1 as a possible D gene (5 bases). Per germline, CDR1 SGHRS and CDR2 YFSETQ. The CDR3 loop spans 14 amino acids. V was pared by 0 bases and J by 0 bases, with 6 bases between.